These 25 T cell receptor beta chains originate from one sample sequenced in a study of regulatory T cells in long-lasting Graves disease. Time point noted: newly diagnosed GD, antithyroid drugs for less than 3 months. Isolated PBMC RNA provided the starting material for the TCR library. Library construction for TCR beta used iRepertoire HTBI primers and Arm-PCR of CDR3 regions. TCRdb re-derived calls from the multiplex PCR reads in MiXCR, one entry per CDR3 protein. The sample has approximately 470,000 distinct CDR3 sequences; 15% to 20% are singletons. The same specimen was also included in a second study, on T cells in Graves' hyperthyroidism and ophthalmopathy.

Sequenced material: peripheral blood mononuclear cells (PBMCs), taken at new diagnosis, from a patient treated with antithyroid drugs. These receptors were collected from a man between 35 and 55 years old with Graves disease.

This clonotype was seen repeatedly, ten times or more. The CDR3 DNA reads TGTGCCAGCAGCTTGGTCTGGAATACGCAGTATTTT. This sequence encodes CASSLVWNTQYF. The V and J genes are TRBV7-6 and TRBJ2-3; no clear D. CDR3 length: 12 residues. V gave up 3 bases and J gave up 7 bases, with 8 bases separating them. The germline V gene encodes CDR1 SGHVS and CDR2 FNYEAQ. The variable domain in full, completed from reference TRBV7-6 and TRBJ2-3, reads GAGVSQSPRYKVTKRGQDVALRCDPISGHVSLYWYRQALGQGPEFLTYFNYEAQQDKSGLPNDRFSAERPEGSISTLTIQRTEQRDSAMYRCASSLVWNTQYFGPGTRLTVL.

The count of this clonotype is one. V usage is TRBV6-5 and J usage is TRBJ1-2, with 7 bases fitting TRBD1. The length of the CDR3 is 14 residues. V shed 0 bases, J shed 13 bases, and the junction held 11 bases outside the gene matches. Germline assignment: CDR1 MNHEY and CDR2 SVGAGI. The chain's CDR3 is CASSYSVHGTAITF. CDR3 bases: TGTGCCAGCAGTTACTCGGTCCACGGGACAGCGATCACCTTC.

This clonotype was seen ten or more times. The CDR3 DNA is TGCGCCAGCAGCTCAGGGGTCTCCTACGAGCAGTACTTC. Residues: CASSSGVSYEQYF. The chain uses TRBV5-1 and TRBJ2-7, with a possible D match to TRBD1 (6 bases). This CDR3 is 13 amino acids long. V was clipped by 3 bases and J by 0 bases, with 7 bases between them. Germline V gene data show CDR1 as SGHRS and CDR2 as YFSETQ. The full variable domain, with the rest looked up from reference TRBV5-1 and TRBJ2-7, is KAGVTQTPRYLIKTRGQQVTLSCSPISGHRSVSWYQQTPGQGLQFLFEYFSETQRNKGNFPGRFSGRQFSNSRSEMNVSTLELGDSALYLCASSSGVSYEQYFGPGTRLTVT.

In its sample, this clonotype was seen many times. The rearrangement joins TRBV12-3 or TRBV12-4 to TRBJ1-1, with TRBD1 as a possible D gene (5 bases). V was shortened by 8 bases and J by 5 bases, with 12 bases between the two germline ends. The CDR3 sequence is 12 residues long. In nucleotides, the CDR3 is TGTGCCAGCCACGTCTGGGGGACTGAAGCTTTCTTT. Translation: CASHVWGTEAFF.

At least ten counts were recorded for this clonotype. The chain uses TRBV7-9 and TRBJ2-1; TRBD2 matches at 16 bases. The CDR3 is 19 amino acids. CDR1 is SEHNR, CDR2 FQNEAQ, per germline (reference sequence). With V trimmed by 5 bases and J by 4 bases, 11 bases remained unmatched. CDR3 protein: CASSIPGTSGRAGYNEQFF. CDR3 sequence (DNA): TGTGCCAGCAGCATTCCCGGGACTAGCGGGAGGGCAGGGTACAATGAGCAGTTCTTC.

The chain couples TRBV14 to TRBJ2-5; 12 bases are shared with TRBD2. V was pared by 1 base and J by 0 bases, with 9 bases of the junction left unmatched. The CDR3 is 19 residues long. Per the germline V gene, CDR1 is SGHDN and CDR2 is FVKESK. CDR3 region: CASSQGLAGAYGNQETQYF. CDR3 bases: TGTGCCAGCAGCCAAGGACTAGCGGGAGCCTATGGGAACCAAGAGACCCAGTACTTC.

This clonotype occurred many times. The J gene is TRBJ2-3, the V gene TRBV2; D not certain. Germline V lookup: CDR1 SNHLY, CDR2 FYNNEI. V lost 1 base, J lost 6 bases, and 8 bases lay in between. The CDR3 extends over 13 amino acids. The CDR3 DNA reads TGTGCCAGCAGTGAAGACATGGCGGATACGCAGTATTTT. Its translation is CASSEDMADTQYF.

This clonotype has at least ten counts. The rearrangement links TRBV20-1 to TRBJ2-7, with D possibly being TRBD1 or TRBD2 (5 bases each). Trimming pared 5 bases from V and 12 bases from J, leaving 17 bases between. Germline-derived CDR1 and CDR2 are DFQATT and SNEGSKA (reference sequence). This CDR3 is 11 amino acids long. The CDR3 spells CSALDRDPRYF. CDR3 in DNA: TGCAGTGCTCTTGACCGGGACCCCAGGTACTTC.

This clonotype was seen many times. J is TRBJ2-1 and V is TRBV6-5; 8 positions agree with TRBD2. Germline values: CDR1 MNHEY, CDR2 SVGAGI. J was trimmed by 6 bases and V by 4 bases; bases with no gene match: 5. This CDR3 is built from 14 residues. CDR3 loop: CASSSSGTSNEQFF. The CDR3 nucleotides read TGTGCCAGCAGTTCCTCCGGGACTAGCAATGAGCAGTTCTTC.

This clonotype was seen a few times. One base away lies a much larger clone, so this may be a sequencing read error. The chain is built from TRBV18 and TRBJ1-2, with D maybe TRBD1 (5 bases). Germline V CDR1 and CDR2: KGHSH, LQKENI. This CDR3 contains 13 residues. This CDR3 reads CASSPDTDYDYTF. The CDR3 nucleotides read TGTGCCAGCTCACCGGACACGGACTATGACTACACCTTC.

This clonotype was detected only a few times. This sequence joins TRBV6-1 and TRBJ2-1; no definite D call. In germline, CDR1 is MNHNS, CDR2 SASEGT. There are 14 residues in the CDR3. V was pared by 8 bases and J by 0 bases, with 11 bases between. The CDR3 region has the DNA TGTGCCAGCCGGGCAGTGGGCTCCTACAATGAGCAGTTCTTC. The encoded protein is CASRAVGSYNEQFF.

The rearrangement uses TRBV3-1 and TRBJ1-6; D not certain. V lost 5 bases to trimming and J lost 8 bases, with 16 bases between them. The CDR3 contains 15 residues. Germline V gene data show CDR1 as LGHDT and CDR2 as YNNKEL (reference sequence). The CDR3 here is CASSETGYRYSPLHF. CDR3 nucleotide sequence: TGTGCCAGCAGCGAGACCGGTTATCGGTATTCACCCCTCCACTTT.

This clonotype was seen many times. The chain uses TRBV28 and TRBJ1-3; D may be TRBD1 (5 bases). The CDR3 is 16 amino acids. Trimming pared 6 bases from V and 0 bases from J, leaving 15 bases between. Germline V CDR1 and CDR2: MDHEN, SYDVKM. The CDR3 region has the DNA TGTGCCAGCAGGCCTAACCGGGGCCCCTCTGGAAACACCATATATTTT. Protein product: CASRPNRGPSGNTIYF.

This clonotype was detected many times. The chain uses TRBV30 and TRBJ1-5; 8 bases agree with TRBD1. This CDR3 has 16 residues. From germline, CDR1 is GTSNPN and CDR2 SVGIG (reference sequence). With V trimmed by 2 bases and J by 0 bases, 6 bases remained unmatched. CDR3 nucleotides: TGTGCCTGGAGTTCCGGGACAGGCTTTAGCAATCAGCCCCAGCATTTT. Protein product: CAWSSGTGFSNQPQHF.

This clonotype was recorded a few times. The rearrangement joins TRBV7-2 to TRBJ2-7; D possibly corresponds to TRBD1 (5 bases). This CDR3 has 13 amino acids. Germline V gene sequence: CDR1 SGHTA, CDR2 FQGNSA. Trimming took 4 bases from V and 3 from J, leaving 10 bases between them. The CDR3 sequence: CASSSKGLYEQYF. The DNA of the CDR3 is TGTGCCAGCAGCTCTAAGGGGCTCTACGAGCAGTACTTC.

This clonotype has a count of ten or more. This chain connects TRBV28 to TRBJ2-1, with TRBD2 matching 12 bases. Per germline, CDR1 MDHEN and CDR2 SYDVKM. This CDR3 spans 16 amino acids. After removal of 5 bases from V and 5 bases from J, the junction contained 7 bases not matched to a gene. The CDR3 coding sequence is TGTGCCAGCAGTCCTCCCCTAGCGGGAGGGAACAATGAGCAGTTCTTC. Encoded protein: CASSPPLAGGNNEQFF. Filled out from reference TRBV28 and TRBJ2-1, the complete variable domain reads DVKVTQSSRYLVKRTGEKVFLECVQDMDHENMFWYRQDPGLGLRLIYFSYDVKMKEKGDIPEGYSVSREKKERFSLILESASTNQTSMYLCASSPPLAGGNNEQFFGPGTRLTVL.

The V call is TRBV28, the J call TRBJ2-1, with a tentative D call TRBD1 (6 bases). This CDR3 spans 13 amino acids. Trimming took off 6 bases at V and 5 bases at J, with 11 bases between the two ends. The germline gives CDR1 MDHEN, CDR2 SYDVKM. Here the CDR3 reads CASRTGLNNEQFF. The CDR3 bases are TGTGCCAGCAGGACAGGTCTGAACAATGAGCAGTTCTTC.

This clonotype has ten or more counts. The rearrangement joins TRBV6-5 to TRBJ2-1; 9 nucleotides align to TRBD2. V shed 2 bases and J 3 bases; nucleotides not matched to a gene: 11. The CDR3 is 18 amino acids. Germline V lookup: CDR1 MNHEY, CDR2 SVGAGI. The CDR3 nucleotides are TGTGCCAGCAGTTACGAGAGTAGCGGGAGTAGGTTCTACAATGAGCAGTTCTTC. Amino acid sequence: CASSYESSGSRFYNEQFF.

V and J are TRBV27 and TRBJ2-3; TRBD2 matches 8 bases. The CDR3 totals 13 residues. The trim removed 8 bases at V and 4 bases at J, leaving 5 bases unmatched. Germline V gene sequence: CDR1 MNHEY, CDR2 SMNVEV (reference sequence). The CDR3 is CASQREIADTQYF. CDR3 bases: TGTGCCAGCCAGCGGGAGATTGCAGATACGCAGTATTTT.

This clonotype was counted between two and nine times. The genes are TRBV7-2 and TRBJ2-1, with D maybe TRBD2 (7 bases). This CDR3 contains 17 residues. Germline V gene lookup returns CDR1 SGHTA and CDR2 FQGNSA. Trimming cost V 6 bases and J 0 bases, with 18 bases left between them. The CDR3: CASSLRRGGYSYNEQFF. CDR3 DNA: TGTGCCAGCAGTTTAAGGAGGGGGGGTTACTCCTACAATGAGCAGTTCTTC.

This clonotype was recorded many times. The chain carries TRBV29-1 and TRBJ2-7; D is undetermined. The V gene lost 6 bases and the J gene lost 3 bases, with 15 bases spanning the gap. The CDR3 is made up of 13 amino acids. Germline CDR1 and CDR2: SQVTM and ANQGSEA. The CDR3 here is CSVKTTRSYEQYF. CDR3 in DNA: TGCAGCGTCAAGACGACGAGAAGCTACGAGCAGTACTTC.

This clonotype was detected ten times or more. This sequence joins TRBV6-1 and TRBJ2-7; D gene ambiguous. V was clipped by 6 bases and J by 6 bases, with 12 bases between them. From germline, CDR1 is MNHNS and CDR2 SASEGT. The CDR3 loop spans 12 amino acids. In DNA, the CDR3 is TGTGCCAGCAGGGACGTTGGGCTCGAGCAGTACTTC. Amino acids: CASRDVGLEQYF.

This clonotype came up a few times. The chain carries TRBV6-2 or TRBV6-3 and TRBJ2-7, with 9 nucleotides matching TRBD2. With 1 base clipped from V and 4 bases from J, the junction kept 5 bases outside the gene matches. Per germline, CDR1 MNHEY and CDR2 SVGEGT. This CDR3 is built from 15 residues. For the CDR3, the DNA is TGTGCCAGCAGTTACTTTGCGGGAGGGCCTTACGAGCAGTACTTC. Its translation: CASSYFAGGPYEQYF.

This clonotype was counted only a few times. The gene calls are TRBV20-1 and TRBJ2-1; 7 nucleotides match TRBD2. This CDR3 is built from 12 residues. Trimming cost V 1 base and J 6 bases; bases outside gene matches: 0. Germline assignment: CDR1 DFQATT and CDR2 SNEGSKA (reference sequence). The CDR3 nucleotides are TGCAGTGCTAGAGGGACTAGCAATGAGCAGTTCTTC. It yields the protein CSARGTSNEQFF.

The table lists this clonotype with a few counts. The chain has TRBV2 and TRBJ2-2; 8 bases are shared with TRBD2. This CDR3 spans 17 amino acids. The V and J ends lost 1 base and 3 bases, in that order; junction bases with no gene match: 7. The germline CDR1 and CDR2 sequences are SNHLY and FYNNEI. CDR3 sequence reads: CASSEVTGGFDTGELFF. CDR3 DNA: TGTGCCAGCAGTGAAGTTACGGGAGGGTTCGACACCGGGGAGCTGTTTTTT.